This TCR beta chain was profiled in a study of CD8+ T cells in alopecia areata listed by TCRdb under 2018. Describing the broader study: The study used high-throughput TCRbeta sequencing to examine T cell clonal expansion in alopecia areata, in both the C3H/HeJ mouse model and human patients. On the human side, TCRbeta sequencing was run on scalp tissue and on sorted CD4+ and CD8+ peripheral blood T cells from healthy controls and from alopecia areata patients with either patchy or totalis/universalis disease. Scalp clonality was compared among normal scalp (n=4), patchy alopecia areata scalp (n=8), and alopecia totalis/universalis scalp (n=8). RNA came from the PAXgene miRNA kit for fixed scalp, the miRNeasy kit for PBMCs, and the RNeasy kit for mouse skin. Amplification of TCRbeta CDR3 regions was done by immunoSEQ multiplex PCR using 35 Vbeta forward primers and 13 Jbeta reverse primers. The full study reports these points: Scalp TCR repertoire analysis is complicated because resident alphabeta T cells in normal human skin are also sequenced, whereas mouse skin is dominated by gammadelta T cells. Lesional scalp, especially in alopecia totalis/universalis, showed higher clonality and more expanded CD8+ clones than normal scalp, suggesting antigenic drive. Shared TCR sequences between patients were less evident than in mice, which may be partly attributable to HLA diversity in the patient population.

Library preparation used the immunoSEQ multiplex PCR assay. RNA was extracted from all samples and reverse transcribed into cDNA, which served as template for TCR sequencing. First-strand cDNA was synthesized using SuperScript III with a 2:1 mix of oligo-dT and random hexamers. A synthetic immune receptor repertoire was used to measure amplification bias, and any remaining bias was corrected computationally. The original methods were these. After raw reads were preprocessed to remove errors, the CDR3 was defined following IMGT conventions as running from the conserved cysteine to phenylalanine. Clonality was computed as 1 minus the Shannon entropy, with the entropy normalized by log2 of the number of productive unique TCRs. CD4 or CD8 identity of scalp clones was inferred by cross-referencing scalp TCRbeta sequences with sorted blood CD4 and CD8 repertoires. TCRdb mirrors the immuneACCESS table, restricted to in-frame sequences. Some clones are absent from its copies; in checked studies, under half trace to an unresolved V gene, and the reason for the others is unknown. V and J calls plus clone size are reproduced from that table; the DNA served to infer D and trimming. The sample table holds tens of thousands of clones, of which around two thirds were seen once. The ten largest account for about a sixth of the sample.

As concerns this clone: Its antigen target is currently unknown. No per-base quality is available; no much larger clone lies one base away.

Peripheral blood and lesional scalp punch biopsies were obtained from patients with alopecia areata. PBMCs were isolated by density centrifugation and stained for CD3, CD4 and CD8, and CD4+ and CD8+ T cells were sorted on a FACSAria. Alopecia areata patients who were not treated were recruited through a multicenter biomarker study. For roughly five biomarker-study patients, blood CD8+ T cells were further sorted into NKG2D-low and NKG2D-high fractions. This clonotype was sampled from a human donor with alopecia areata. Sequenced: NKG2D-high CD8+ T cells sorted from blood. What the cell subset or site label conveys for this sample: sorted CD8+ NKG2D-high blood T cells.

The CDR3 protein is CASSIVGYYEQYF. The nucleotides are TGTGCCAGTAGTATAGTAGGGTACTACGAGCAGTACTTC. Here the chain combines TRBV19 and TRBJ2-7; the D gene is not confidently resolved. The trim is 1 base for V and 3 bases for J, with a gap of 7 bases between the germline ends. The CDR3, cysteine through phenylalanine, is 13 amino acids long. Of the read, only the CDR3 DNA is kept; its 39 bases are in frame from base 1. The germline V gene encodes CDR1 LNHDA and CDR2 SQIVND (reference sequence).